This T cell receptor (beta chain) was captured in a study of cytomegalovirus exposure and HLA in healthy donors. Looking at the study overall: The study placed approximately 81% of its 398 genotyped donors in the Caucasian-associated ancestry cluster.

In regard to this clone: Its target is not known.

Study results and caveats: About 87% or about 30% of the time was how often most TCR beta V segments were productive, according to an earlier analysis.

Primers: 60 Vbeta forward and 13 Jbeta reverse. Method: immunoSEQ multiplex PCR; TCRdb's copy keeps in-frame clones and lacks some. The table lists more than 30,000 clones, about 70% of them singletons, with around 10% in the top ten. Between the trimmed V and J ends, which lost 0 bases and 3 bases, there was a span of 8 bases. The CDR3 has 15 residues. Germline lookup yields CDR1 SGHTA and CDR2 FQGNSA. The sequencing input was PBMCs. This chain joins TRBV7-2 and TRBJ2-2, with no clear D. This receptor was obtained from a man aged 35 to 55 in good health and CMV-seropositive. CDR3 DNA sequence: TGTGCCAGCAGCTTAGCTGGCACCCACACCGGGGAGCTGTTTTTT. Translation gives CASSLAGTHTGELFF.